This T cell receptor beta chain was observed in a study of T cells in narcolepsy. Only in-frame clones appear in the TCRdb table, and some are missing; sequencing was by immunoSEQ multiplex PCR. The sample gives some 33,000 clones, under 90% of which show up once; under 1.5% is in the top ten. As for this clone: Its antigen is undetermined.

Study observations and caveats: No autoreactive T cell clone sequences appeared in some memory CD4+ repertoires. Comparing one patient's CSF and blood CD4+ clonotypes highlighted HCRT- and TRIB2-specific autoreactive clonotypes. Healthy controls reportedly lacked the autoreactive clonotypes serially found in patients' blood.

V was clipped by 3 bases and J by 1 base; unmatched bases: 11. The CDR3 is 18 amino acids. CDR1 MDHEN and CDR2 SYDVKM come from the germline V gene. This TCR was sampled from a human donor with narcolepsy. The chain links TRBV28 to TRBJ2-3; TRBD2 aligns across 9 bases. The specimen was CD45RA- memory CD4+ T cells from PBMCs. CDR3 coding DNA: TGTGCCAGCAGTTTGGTAGAGGCGGGGGGGCTCGGCACAGATACGCAGTATTTT. Translation: CASSLVEAGGLGTDTQYF.